A selection of T cell receptor beta chains follows, all from one sample in a study of T-cell reconstitution after alpha-beta-depleted transplantation in children. TCRdb used MiXCR to reprocess the PCR reads, holding one entry per CDR3 protein. The sample includes some 600,000 distinct CDR3 sequences, 13% of them seen just once. The sample here was PBMCs, mostly from graft donor cells, taken 360 days after TCRalphabeta/CD19-depleted stem cell transplant. These receptors originate from a male patient under 18 who had a stem cell transplant for acute myeloid leukemia, so the T cells may come from the graft donor. CDR3s include the opening cysteine and the closing phenylalanine or tryptophan. D genes are given only for firm matches. Size is stated for part of the rows, as once, few or many counts, or as a class when the clone is expanded.

v_call: TRBV28
clone_size: many
d_call: -
j_call: TRBJ2-7
cdr3_aa: CASSLTRRGGEQYF
cdr3_nt: TGTGCCAGCAGTTTAACTAGGAGAGGGGGGGAGCAGTACTTC

v_call: TRBV5-1
clone_size: few
d_call: TRBD1
j_call: TRBJ1-1
cdr3_aa: CASRRGTGVLLFF
cdr3_nt: TGCGCCAGCAGACGAGGCACAGGGGTTCTGCTTTTCTTT

v_call: TRBV20-1
clone_size: -
d_call: TRBD1
j_call: TRBJ2-7
cdr3_aa: CSALDRVGYEQYF
cdr3_nt: TGCAGTGCCTTAGACAGGGTGGGGTACGAGCAGTACTTC

v_call: TRBV12-3/TRBV12-4
clone_size: -
d_call: -
j_call: TRBJ2-7
cdr3_aa: CASSSRGGLNYEQYF
cdr3_nt: TGTGCCAGCAGTTCTCGTGGGGGACTGAACTACGAGCAGTACTTC

v_call: TRBV28
clone_size: many
d_call: -
j_call: TRBJ2-7
cdr3_aa: CASSAPRFSSYEQYF
cdr3_nt: TGTGCCAGCAGTGCCCCCAGGTTTAGCTCCTACGAGCAGTACTTC

v_call: TRBV20-1
clone_size: few
d_call: -
j_call: TRBJ2-7
cdr3_aa: CSAPRDSYEQYF
cdr3_nt: TGCAGTGCTCCTAGGGACTCCTACGAGCAGTACTTC

v_call: TRBV20-1
clone_size: many
d_call: -
j_call: TRBJ2-7
cdr3_aa: CSANPRDLIYEQYF
cdr3_nt: TGCAGTGCTAACCCCCGGGACCTAATCTACGAGCAGTACTTC

v_call: TRBV28
clone_size: -
d_call: -
j_call: TRBJ1-2
cdr3_aa: CASSSTGYGYTF
cdr3_nt: TGTGCCAGCAGTTCGACAGGTTATGGCTACACCTTC

v_call: TRBV14
clone_size: -
d_call: TRBD1
j_call: TRBJ1-2
cdr3_aa: CASSQQGQGLGYTF
cdr3_nt: TGTGCCAGCAGCCAACAGGGACAGGGCTTAGGCTACACCTTC

v_call: TRBV7-9
clone_size: few
d_call: -
j_call: TRBJ1-4
cdr3_aa: CASSLFQTENEKLFF
cdr3_nt: TGTGCCAGCAGCTTATTCCAGACCGAAAATGAAAAACTGTTTTTT

v_call: TRBV10-3
clone_size: -
d_call: TRBD1
j_call: TRBJ2-2
cdr3_aa: CAINSNGTGLTGELFF
cdr3_nt: TGTGCCATCAATTCGAACGGGACAGGGTTGACCGGGGAGCTGTTTTTT

v_call: TRBV29-1
clone_size: few
d_call: -
j_call: TRBJ2-4
cdr3_aa: CSVEDRASDYIQYF
cdr3_nt: TGCAGCGTTGAAGATCGAGCTAGCGACTACATTCAGTACTTC

v_call: TRBV28
clone_size: many
d_call: -
j_call: TRBJ2-2
cdr3_aa: CASSPTSRGELFF
cdr3_nt: TGTGCCAGCAGTCCCACATCACGCGGGGAGCTGTTTTTT

v_call: TRBV12-3/TRBV12-4
clone_size: few
d_call: -
j_call: TRBJ2-2
cdr3_aa: CASSFPPLAGAGELFF
cdr3_nt: TGTGCCAGCAGCTTTCCTCCCCTAGCCGGGGCCGGGGAGCTGTTTTTT

v_call: TRBV19
clone_size: -
d_call: -
j_call: TRBJ2-1
cdr3_aa: CASSMRSGEQFF
cdr3_nt: TGTGCCAGTAGTATGCGAAGCGGGGAGCAGTTCTTC

v_call: TRBV5-1
clone_size: few
d_call: -
j_call: TRBJ2-7
cdr3_aa: CASSLGSPGQHEQYF
cdr3_nt: TGCGCCAGCAGCTTGGGGTCCCCGGGACAACACGAGCAGTACTTC

v_call: TRBV20-1
clone_size: once
d_call: -
j_call: TRBJ2-7
cdr3_aa: CSARRGRFYEQYF
cdr3_nt: TGCAGTGCTAGAAGGGGGAGGTTCTACGAGCAGTACTTC

v_call: TRBV24-1
clone_size: few
d_call: TRBD2
j_call: TRBJ2-2
cdr3_aa: CATSRAGLAGVQNTGELFF
cdr3_nt: TGTGCCACCAGTAGGGCGGGACTAGCGGGAGTGCAGAACACCGGGGAGCTGTTTTTT

v_call: TRBV12-3/TRBV12-4
clone_size: -
d_call: TRBD1
j_call: TRBJ1-1
cdr3_aa: CASSPGGPRTEAFF
cdr3_nt: TGTGCCAGCAGCCCAGGGGGGCCACGGACTGAAGCTTTCTTT

v_call: TRBV4-3
clone_size: -
d_call: -
j_call: TRBJ2-7
cdr3_aa: CASSQGRDKAHEQYF
cdr3_nt: TGCGCCAGCAGCCAAGGTCGGGACAAAGCGCACGAGCAGTACTTC

v_call: TRBV3-1
clone_size: -
d_call: TRBD2
j_call: TRBJ2-3
cdr3_aa: CVSSQKLATDTQYF
cdr3_nt: TGTGTCAGCAGCCAAAAACTAGCGACAGATACGCAGTATTTT

v_call: TRBV20-1
clone_size: -
d_call: TRBD2
j_call: TRBJ2-1
cdr3_aa: CSARPTGAWTSGIYNEQFF
cdr3_nt: TGCAGTGCTAGACCGACTGGGGCCTGGACTAGCGGGATCTACAATGAGCAGTTCTTC

v_call: TRBV2
clone_size: -
d_call: TRBD2
j_call: TRBJ2-2
cdr3_aa: CASRKTSGTGELFF
cdr3_nt: TGTGCCAGCAGAAAGACTAGCGGGACCGGGGAGCTGTTTTTT

v_call: TRBV7-9
clone_size: few
d_call: TRBD2
j_call: TRBJ2-1
cdr3_aa: CASTVGGAGVNEQFF
cdr3_nt: TGTGCCAGCACCGTGGGTGGAGCGGGAGTCAATGAGCAGTTCTTC

v_call: TRBV20-1
clone_size: few
d_call: TRBD1
j_call: TRBJ2-7
cdr3_aa: CSAIDRVNGMIPYEQYF
cdr3_nt: TGCAGTGCAATCGACAGGGTTAACGGGATGATTCCCTACGAGCAGTACTTC

v_call: TRBV12-3/TRBV12-4
clone_size: -
d_call: -
j_call: TRBJ1-2
cdr3_aa: CASSLGFFDYGYTF
cdr3_nt: TGTGCCAGCAGCCTGGGGTTTTTTGACTATGGCTACACCTTC

v_call: TRBV4-3
clone_size: -
d_call: TRBD2
j_call: TRBJ2-1
cdr3_aa: CASSQLSGLAGNEQFF
cdr3_nt: TGCGCCAGCAGCCAACTTTCGGGACTAGCCGGCAATGAGCAGTTCTTC